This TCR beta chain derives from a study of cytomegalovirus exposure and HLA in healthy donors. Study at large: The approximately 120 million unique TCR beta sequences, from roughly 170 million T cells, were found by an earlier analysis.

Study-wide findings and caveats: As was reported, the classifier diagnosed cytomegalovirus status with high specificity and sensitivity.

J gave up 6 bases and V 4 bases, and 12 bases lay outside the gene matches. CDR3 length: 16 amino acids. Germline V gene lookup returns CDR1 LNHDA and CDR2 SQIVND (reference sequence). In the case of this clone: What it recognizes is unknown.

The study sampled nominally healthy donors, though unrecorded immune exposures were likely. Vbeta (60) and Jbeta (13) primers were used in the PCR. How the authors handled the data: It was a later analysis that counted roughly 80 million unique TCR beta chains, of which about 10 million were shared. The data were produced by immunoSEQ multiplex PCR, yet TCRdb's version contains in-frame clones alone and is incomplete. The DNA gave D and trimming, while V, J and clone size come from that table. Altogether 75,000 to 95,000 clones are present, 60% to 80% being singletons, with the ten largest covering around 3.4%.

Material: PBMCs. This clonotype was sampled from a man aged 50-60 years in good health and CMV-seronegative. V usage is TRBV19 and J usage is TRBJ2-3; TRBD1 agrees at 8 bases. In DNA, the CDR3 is TGTGCCAGTAGTACTAGACAGGGGAGGATGACGGATACGCAGTATTTT. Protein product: CASSTRQGRMTDTQYF.